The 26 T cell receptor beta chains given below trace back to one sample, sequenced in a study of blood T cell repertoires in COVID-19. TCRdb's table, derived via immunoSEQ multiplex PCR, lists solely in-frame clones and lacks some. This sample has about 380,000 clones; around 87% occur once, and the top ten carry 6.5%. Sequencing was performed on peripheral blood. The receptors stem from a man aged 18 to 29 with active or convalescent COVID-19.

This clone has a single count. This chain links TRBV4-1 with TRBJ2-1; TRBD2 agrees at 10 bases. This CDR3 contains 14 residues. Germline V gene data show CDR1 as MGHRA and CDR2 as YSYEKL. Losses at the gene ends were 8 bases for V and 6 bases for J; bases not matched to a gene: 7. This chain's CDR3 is CASGPLAGPNEQFF. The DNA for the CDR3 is TGCGCCAGCGGCCCACTAGCGGGGCCCAATGAGCAGTTCTTC.

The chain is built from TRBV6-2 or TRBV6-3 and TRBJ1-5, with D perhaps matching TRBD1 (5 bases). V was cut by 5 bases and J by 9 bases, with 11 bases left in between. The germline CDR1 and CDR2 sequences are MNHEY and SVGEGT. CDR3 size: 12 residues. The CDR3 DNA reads TGTGCCAGCAGTACCCAGGGCGCGCCCCAGCATTTT. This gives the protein CASSTQGAPQHF.

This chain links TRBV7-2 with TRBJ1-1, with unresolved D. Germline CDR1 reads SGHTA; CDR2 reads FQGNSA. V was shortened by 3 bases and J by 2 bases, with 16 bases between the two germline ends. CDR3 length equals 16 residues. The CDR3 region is CASSFQEGGVNTEAFF. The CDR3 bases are TGTGCCAGCAGCTTTCAAGAAGGAGGAGTAAACACTGAAGCTTTCTTT.

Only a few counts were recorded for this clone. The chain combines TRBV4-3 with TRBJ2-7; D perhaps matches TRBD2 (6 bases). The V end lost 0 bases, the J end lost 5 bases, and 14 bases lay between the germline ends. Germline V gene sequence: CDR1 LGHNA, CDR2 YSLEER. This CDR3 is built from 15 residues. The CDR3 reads CASSQEYGSAHEQYF. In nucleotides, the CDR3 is TGCGCCAGCAGCCAAGAATACGGGAGCGCCCACGAGCAGTACTTC.

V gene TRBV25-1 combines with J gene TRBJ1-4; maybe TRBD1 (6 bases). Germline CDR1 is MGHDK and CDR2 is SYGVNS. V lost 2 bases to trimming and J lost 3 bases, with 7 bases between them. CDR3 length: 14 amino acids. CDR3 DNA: TGTGCCAGCAGTGAACAGGGGTCTAATGAAAAACTGTTTTTT. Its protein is CASSEQGSNEKLFF.

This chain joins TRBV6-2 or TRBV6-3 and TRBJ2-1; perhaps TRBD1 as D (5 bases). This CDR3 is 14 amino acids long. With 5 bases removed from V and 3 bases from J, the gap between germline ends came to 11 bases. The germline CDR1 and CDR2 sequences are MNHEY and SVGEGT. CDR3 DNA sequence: TGTGCCAGCAGTAGGGGCCTTGTCTACAATGAGCAGTTCTTC. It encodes CASSRGLVYNEQFF.

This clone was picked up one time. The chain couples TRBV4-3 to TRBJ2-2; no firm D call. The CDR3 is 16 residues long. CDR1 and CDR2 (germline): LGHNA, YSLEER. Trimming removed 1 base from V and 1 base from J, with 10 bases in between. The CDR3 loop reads CASSQASNLNTGELFF. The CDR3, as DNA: TGCGCCAGCAGCCAAGCTTCCAACTTGAACACCGGGGAGCTGTTTTTT.

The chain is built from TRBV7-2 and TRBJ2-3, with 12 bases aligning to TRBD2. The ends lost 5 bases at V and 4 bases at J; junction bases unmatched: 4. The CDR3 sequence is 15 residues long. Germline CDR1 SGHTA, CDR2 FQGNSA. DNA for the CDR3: TGTGCCAGCAGCCTCAGACTAGCGGGAGCAGATACGCAGTATTTT. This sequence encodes CASSLRLAGADTQYF.

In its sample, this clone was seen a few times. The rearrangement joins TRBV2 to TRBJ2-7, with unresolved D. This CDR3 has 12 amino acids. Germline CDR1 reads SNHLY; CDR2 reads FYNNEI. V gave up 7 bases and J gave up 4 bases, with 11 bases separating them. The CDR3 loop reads CASKLNTYEQYF. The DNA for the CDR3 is TGTGCCAGCAAATTAAATACTTACGAGCAGTACTTC.

CDR3 sequence reads: CASSRATGGYEQYF. CDR3 DNA: TGTGCCAGCAGCCGAGCGACAGGGGGCTACGAGCAGTACTTC. This chain joins TRBV7-9 and TRBJ2-7; 9 nucleotides agree with TRBD1. The trim removed 5 bases at V and 3 bases at J, leaving 5 bases unmatched. CDR1 SEHNR and CDR2 FQNEAQ come from the germline V gene (reference sequence). CDR3 length equals 14 residues.

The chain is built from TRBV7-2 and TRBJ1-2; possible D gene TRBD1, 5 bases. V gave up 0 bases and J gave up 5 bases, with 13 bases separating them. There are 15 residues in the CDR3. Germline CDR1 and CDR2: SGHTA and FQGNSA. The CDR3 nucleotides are TGTGCCAGCAGCTTAGCGATCGCGACAGCGTATGGCTACACCTTC. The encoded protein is CASSLAIATAYGYTF.

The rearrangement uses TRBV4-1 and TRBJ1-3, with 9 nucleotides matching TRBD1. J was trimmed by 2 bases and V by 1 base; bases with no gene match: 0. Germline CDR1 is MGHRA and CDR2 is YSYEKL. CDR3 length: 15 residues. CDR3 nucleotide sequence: TGCGCCAGCAGCCAAGGGACAGGGGCTGGAAACACCATATATTTT. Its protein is CASSQGTGAGNTIYF.

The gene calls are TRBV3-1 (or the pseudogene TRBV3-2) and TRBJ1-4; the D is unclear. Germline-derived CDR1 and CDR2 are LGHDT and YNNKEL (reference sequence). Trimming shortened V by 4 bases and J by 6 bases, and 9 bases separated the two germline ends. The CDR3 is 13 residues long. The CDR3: CASSRSGDEKLFF. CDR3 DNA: TGTGCCAGCAGCCGTTCCGGGGATGAAAAACTGTTTTTT.

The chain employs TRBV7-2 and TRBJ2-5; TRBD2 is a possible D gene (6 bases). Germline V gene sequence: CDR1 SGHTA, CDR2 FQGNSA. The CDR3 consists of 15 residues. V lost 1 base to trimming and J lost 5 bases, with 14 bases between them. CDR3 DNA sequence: TGTGCCAGCAGCTTAGTAGGCGGGATAGGGGAGACCCAGTACTTC. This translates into CASSLVGGIGETQYF. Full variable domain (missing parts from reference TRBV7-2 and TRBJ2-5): GAGVSQSPSNKVTEKGKDVELRCDPISGHTALYWYRQSLGQGLEFLIYFQGNSAPDKSGLPSDRFSAERTGGSVSTLTIQRTQQEDSAVYLCASSLVGGIGETQYFGPGTRLLVL.

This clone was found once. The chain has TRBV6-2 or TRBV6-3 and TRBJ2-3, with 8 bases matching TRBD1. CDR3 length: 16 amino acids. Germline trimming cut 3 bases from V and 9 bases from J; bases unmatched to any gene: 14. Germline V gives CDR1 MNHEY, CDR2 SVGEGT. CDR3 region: CASSYSGTGALGTQYF. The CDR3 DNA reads TGTGCCAGCAGTTATTCCGGGACAGGTGCACTTGGGACGCAGTATTTT.

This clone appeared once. The CDR3 sequence is CASRGGGAARGSQYF. CDR3 bases: TGTGCCAGCAGAGGGGGCGGGGCCGCCCGGGGGTCCCAGTACTTC. The genes are TRBV25-1 and TRBJ2-5; perhaps TRBD1 as D (7 bases). With 6 bases removed from V and 9 bases from J, the gap between germline ends came to 23 bases. Germline assignment: CDR1 MGHDK and CDR2 SYGVNS. This CDR3 contains 15 residues.

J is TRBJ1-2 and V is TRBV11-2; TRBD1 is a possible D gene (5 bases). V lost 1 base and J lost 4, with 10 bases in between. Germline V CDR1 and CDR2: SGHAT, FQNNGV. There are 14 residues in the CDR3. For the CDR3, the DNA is TGTGCCAGCAGCTTAGTAGCAGGGTCCTATGGCTACACCTTC. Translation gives CASSLVAGSYGYTF.

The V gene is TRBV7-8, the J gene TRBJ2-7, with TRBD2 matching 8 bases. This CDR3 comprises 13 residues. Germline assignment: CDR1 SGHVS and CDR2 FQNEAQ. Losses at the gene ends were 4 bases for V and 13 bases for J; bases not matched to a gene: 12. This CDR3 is CASSSGLDQRAYF. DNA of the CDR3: TGTGCCAGCAGCTCGGGACTAGATCAACGAGCTTACTTC.

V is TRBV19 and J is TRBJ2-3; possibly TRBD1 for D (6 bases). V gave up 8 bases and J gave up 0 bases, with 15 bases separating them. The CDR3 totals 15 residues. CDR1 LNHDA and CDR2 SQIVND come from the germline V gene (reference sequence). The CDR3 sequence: CASSGPGQSTDTQYF. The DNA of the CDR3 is TGTGCCAGTTCAGGTCCGGGACAAAGCACAGATACGCAGTATTTT.

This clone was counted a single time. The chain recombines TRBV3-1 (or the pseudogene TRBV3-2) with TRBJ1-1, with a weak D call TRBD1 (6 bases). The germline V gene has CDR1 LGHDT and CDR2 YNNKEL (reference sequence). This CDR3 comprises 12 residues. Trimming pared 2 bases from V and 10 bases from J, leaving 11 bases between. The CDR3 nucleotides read TGTGCCAGCAGCCAAACAGGGAAGCGAGCTTTCTTT. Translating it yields CASSQTGKRAFF.

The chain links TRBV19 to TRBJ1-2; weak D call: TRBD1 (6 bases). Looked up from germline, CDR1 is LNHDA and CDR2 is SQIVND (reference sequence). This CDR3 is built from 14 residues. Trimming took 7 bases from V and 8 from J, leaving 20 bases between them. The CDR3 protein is CASTSPHRQVGYTF. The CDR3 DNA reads TGTGCCAGTACCTCTCCTCACCGACAGGTCGGCTACACCTTC.

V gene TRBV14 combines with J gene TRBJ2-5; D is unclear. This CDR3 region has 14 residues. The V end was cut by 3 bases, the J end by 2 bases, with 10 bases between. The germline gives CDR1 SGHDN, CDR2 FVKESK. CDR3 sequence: CASSQYSKQETQYF. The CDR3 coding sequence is TGTGCCAGCAGCCAGTACAGCAAACAAGAGACCCAGTACTTC.

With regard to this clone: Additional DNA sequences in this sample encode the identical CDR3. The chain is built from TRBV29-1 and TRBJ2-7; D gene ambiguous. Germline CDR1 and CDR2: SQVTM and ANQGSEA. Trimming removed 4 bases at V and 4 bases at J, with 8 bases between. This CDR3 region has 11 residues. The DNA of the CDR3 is TGCAGCGTTGTTGTTAGTTACGAGCAGTACTTC. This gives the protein CSVVVSYEQYF.

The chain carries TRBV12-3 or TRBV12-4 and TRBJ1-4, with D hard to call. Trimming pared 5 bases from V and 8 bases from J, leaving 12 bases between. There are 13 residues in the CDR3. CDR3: CASSLTAEEKLFF. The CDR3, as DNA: TGTGCCAGCAGTCTAACAGCTGAGGAAAAACTGTTTTTT.

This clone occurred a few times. The CDR3 nucleotides are TGTGCCAGCAGTTTAATGACAGGGACGACCTACGAGCAGTACTTC. Protein: CASSLMTGTTYEQYF. The rearrangement links TRBV27 to TRBJ2-7; TRBD1 matches 7 bases. The CDR3 loop spans 15 amino acids. J lost 2 bases, V lost 2 bases, and 6 bases had no gene match. From germline, CDR1 is MNHEY and CDR2 SMNVEV (reference sequence).

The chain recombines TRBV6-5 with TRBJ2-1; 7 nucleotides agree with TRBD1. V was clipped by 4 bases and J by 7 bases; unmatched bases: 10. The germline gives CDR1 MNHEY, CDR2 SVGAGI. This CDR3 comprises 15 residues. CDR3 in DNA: TGTGCCAGCAGTTCCGGGACAGACATGACAAATGAGCAGTTCTTC. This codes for CASSSGTDMTNEQFF.